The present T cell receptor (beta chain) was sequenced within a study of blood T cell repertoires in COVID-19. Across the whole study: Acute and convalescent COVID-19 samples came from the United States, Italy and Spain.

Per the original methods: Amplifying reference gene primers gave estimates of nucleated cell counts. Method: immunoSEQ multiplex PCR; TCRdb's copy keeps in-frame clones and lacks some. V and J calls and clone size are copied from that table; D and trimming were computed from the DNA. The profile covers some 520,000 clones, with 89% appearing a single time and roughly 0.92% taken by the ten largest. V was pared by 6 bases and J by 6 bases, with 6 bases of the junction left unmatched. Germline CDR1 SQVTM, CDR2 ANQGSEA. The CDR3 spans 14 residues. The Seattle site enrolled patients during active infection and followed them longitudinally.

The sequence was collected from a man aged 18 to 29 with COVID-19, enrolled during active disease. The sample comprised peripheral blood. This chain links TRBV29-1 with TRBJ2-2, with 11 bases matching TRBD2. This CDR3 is CSVNSGGAAGELFF. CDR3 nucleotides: TGCAGCGTGAATAGCGGGGGGGCCGCCGGGGAGCTGTTTTTT.